These T cell receptor beta chains were read from a single sample in a study of T-cell reconstitution after alpha-beta-depleted transplantation in children. TCRdb reanalysed the PCR reads using MiXCR and keeps one entry per CDR3 protein. The sample comprises more than 200,000 distinct CDR3 sequences, around a sixth of which are singletons, and about 41% rests with the top ten. The material was PBMCs, mostly from graft donor cells, obtained 360 days after TCRalphabeta/CD19-depleted stem cell transplant. These receptor sequences come from a male patient between 2 and 15 years old who had a stem cell transplant for acute lymphoblastic leukemia, so the T cells may come from the graft donor. Both conserved end residues are part of each CDR3. The D gene is left open where the match is weak. Clone size is given for some rows only: seen once, a few or many times, or a class if the clone is expanded.

clone_size: NA
d_call: NA
j_call: TRBJ2-5
v_call: TRBV12-3/TRBV12-4
cdr3_nt: TGTGCCAGCAGTTTCGGGACACCTCAGCGAGAGACCCAGTACTTC
cdr3_aa: CASSFGTPQRETQYF

clone_size: few
d_call: TRBD1
j_call: TRBJ2-3
v_call: TRBV5-6
cdr3_nt: TGTGCCAGCAGCTACGCTGACAGGGCGGGCACAGATACGCAGTATTTT
cdr3_aa: CASSYADRAGTDTQYF

clone_size: few
d_call: TRBD1
j_call: TRBJ2-7
v_call: TRBV5-1
cdr3_nt: TGCGCCAGCAGCGAGATGCCGGGACAGGGGTTCTACGAGCAGTACTTC
cdr3_aa: CASSEMPGQGFYEQYF

clone_size: NA
d_call: NA
j_call: TRBJ2-1
v_call: TRBV7-8
cdr3_nt: TGTGCCAGCAGCTCGGACGGTCAGTTTTACAATGAGCAGTTCTTC
cdr3_aa: CASSSDGQFYNEQFF

clone_size: NA
d_call: NA
j_call: TRBJ2-7
v_call: TRBV5-1
cdr3_nt: TGCGCCAGCAGCTTGATGGGGGTGCCCGAGCAGTACTTC
cdr3_aa: CASSLMGVPEQYF

clone_size: NA
d_call: TRBD2
j_call: TRBJ2-1
v_call: TRBV9
cdr3_nt: TGTGCCAGCGGGGGAGGGGACTTCAATGAGCAGTTCTTC
cdr3_aa: CASGGGDFNEQFF

clone_size: NA
d_call: NA
j_call: TRBJ2-5
v_call: TRBV27
cdr3_nt: TGTGCCAGCAGTAACCGGGACCGGGAACGCGAGACCCAGTACTTC
cdr3_aa: CASSNRDRERETQYF

clone_size: many
d_call: TRBD1
j_call: TRBJ2-3
v_call: TRBV7-9
cdr3_nt: TGTGCCAGCAGCTTAGGGGACAGGGCCAGAGATACGCAGTATTTT
cdr3_aa: CASSLGDRARDTQYF

clone_size: many
d_call: NA
j_call: TRBJ2-7
v_call: TRBV20-1
cdr3_nt: TGCAGTGCTAGAGTCCGCCCCTACGAGCAGTACTTC
cdr3_aa: CSARVRPYEQYF

clone_size: few
d_call: NA
j_call: TRBJ2-3
v_call: TRBV12-3/TRBV12-4
cdr3_nt: TGTGCCAGCAGTTTAGAGGGAAGGGGCCCAGATACGCAGTATTTT
cdr3_aa: CASSLEGRGPDTQYF

clone_size: NA
d_call: TRBD1
j_call: TRBJ2-1
v_call: TRBV27
cdr3_nt: TGTGCCAGCAGGCTACGGGGACAGAGCTACAATGAGCAGTTCTTC
cdr3_aa: CASRLRGQSYNEQFF

clone_size: few
d_call: TRBD2
j_call: TRBJ2-7
v_call: TRBV10-3
cdr3_nt: TGTGCCATCAGTGGACTAGCGGGAGGGTACGAGCAGTACTTC
cdr3_aa: CAISGLAGGYEQYF

clone_size: many
d_call: NA
j_call: TRBJ2-1
v_call: TRBV14
cdr3_nt: TGTGCCAGCAGCCAAGTGGCCGGTAGCTCCTACAATGAGCAGTTCTTC
cdr3_aa: CASSQVAGSSYNEQFF

clone_size: many
d_call: TRBD1
j_call: TRBJ1-1
v_call: TRBV5-1
cdr3_nt: TGCGCCAGCAGCTCGTGGACAGGGATGAACACTGAAGCTTTCTTT
cdr3_aa: CASSSWTGMNTEAFF

clone_size: few
d_call: NA
j_call: TRBJ2-1
v_call: TRBV20-1
cdr3_nt: TGCAGTGCTAGAGGTAACCGCGAAAGTTGGAATGAGCAGTTCTTC
cdr3_aa: CSARGNRESWNEQFF

clone_size: many
d_call: TRBD2
j_call: TRBJ2-5
v_call: TRBV27
cdr3_nt: TGTGCCAGTACTAGCGGGGGCCCGTGGGAGACCCAGTACTTC
cdr3_aa: CASTSGGPWETQYF

clone_size: NA
d_call: NA
j_call: TRBJ2-2
v_call: TRBV20-1
cdr3_nt: TGCAGTGCTAGAGTACCGGGGGCCGGGAACACCGGGGAGCTGTTTTTT
cdr3_aa: CSARVPGAGNTGELFF

clone_size: NA
d_call: NA
j_call: TRBJ2-7
v_call: TRBV11-2
cdr3_nt: TGTGCCAGCAGCTTCAGTGGGGGCCTTACCTACGAGCAGTACTTC
cdr3_aa: CASSFSGGLTYEQYF

clone_size: many
d_call: NA
j_call: TRBJ2-5
v_call: TRBV5-1
cdr3_nt: TGCGCCAGCAGCTTGTCTTGGTGGGAGACCCAGTACTTC
cdr3_aa: CASSLSWWETQYF

clone_size: NA
d_call: TRBD2
j_call: TRBJ2-1
v_call: TRBV11-2
cdr3_nt: TGTGCCAGCAGCTCAGGTCGGAGGACTAGTATCCATGAGCAGTTCTTC
cdr3_aa: CASSSGRRTSIHEQFF